Presented here are 17 T cell receptor beta chains from one specimen sequenced in a study of shared clonotypes between healthy human individuals (dated by TCRdb to 2018 to 2020). To prepare the library, the immunoSEQ multiplex PCR assay was applied. Held by TCRdb, this immuneACCESS table contains in-frame sequences only and omits some clones. Under half of the omission traces to an unresolved V gene where checked; the cause of the rest is unknown. The sample profile shows about 2.4 million clones; approximately 94% of them were found once. The ten largest account for approximately 0.35% of the sample. The sequenced sample consisted of naive CD4+ T cells from PBMCs. Read against the paper, the sample's cell subset or site label means: CD45RA+ positively selected. The receptor set was obtained from a man aged 18-30 years in good health. Some clones in this sample may be carry-over from other donors' samples.

This chain joins TRBV25-1 and TRBJ1-5, with 7 bases matching TRBD1. Germline loops: CDR1 MGHDK, CDR2 SYGVNS. Unmatched junction bases numbered 8, after V lost 9 bases and J lost 3 bases. The length of the CDR3 is 14 residues. CDR3 in amino acids: CASSPQGNNQPQHF. CDR3 nucleotide sequence: TGTGCCAGTTCTCCACAGGGGAACAATCAGCCCCAGCATTTT.

Regarding this clone: Other nucleotide sequences from this sample produce the same CDR3. The V call is TRBV29-1, the J call TRBJ1-5; tentative D call: TRBD1 (5 bases). With 5 bases removed from V and 1 base from J, the gap between germline ends came to 9 bases. Per the germline V gene, CDR1 is SQVTM and CDR2 is ANQGSEA. The CDR3 totals 13 residues. The CDR3 region is CSVRGGSNQPQHF. The CDR3 DNA sequence: TGCAGCGTTCGGGGGGGGAGCAATCAGCCCCAGCATTTT.

This clone was counted once. V gene TRBV27 combines with J gene TRBJ2-6; TRBD1 is a possible D gene (5 bases). Germline loops: CDR1 MNHEY, CDR2 SMNVEV (reference sequence). Trimming took 1 base from V and 4 from J, leaving 20 bases between them. The CDR3 has 19 residues. In DNA form, the CDR3 reads TGTGCCAGCAGTTTATTTCTAGGGGCAACCCAAGGAGGGGCCAACGTCCTGACTTTC. This codes for CASSLFLGATQGGANVLTF.

This chain joins TRBV2 and TRBJ1-6; D may be TRBD1 (5 bases). Per germline, CDR1 SNHLY and CDR2 FYNNEI. The ends were cut back, 4 bases at V and 14 bases at J, with 21 bases in the middle. This CDR3 is built from 15 residues. CDR3 bases: TGTGCCAGCAGTGGGGGCGGCAGGCCTCAATTGACCCTCCACTTT. Its translation: CASSGGGRPQLTLHF.

This chain links TRBV15 with TRBJ2-7, with D unclear. Trimming removed 4 bases from V and 3 bases from J, with 4 bases in between. The CDR3 spans 11 residues. Germline CDR1 and CDR2: LNHNV and YYDKDF (reference sequence). As DNA, the CDR3 is TGTGCCACCAGCACGTACTACGAGCAGTACTTC. This encodes CATSTYYEQYF.

The rearrangement joins TRBV9 to TRBJ2-7; 7 bases map to TRBD1. V gave up 0 bases and J gave up 2 bases; unmatched junction bases: 5. In germline, CDR1 is SGDLS, CDR2 YYNGEE. This CDR3 has 15 amino acids. As DNA, the CDR3 is TGTGCCAGCAGCGTAGCTCTAGGGACAGCCTACGAGCAGTACTTC. This gives the protein CASSVALGTAYEQYF.

For this clone: The same CDR3 arises from other DNA sequences in this sample as well. The chain carries TRBV28 and TRBJ2-7, with D possibly being TRBD1 or TRBD2 (5 bases each). The CDR3 totals 14 residues. Trimming pared 9 bases from V and 2 bases from J, leaving 17 bases between. Looked up from germline, CDR1 is MDHEN and CDR2 is SYDVKM. The CDR3 region has the DNA TGTGCCAGTGAAACTACGGGGCAGACCTACGAGCAGTACTTC. This encodes CASETTGQTYEQYF.

The CDR3, as DNA: TGTGCCAGCAGCTTGGGCAGGGCAAACGAGCAGTACTTC. This gives the protein CASSLGRANEQYF. This rearrangement joins TRBV7-7 to TRBJ2-7, with D maybe TRBD1 (5 bases). This CDR3 is 13 amino acids long. V lost 3 bases and J lost 5, with 11 bases in between. The germline V gene has CDR1 SSHAT and CDR2 FNYEAQ (reference sequence). The full variable domain, in which reference TRBV7-7 and TRBJ2-7 provide the parts outside the CDR3, is GAGVSQSPRYKVTKRGQDVTLRCDPISSHATLYWYQQALGQGPEFLTYFNYEAQPDKSGLPSDRFSAERPEGSISTLTIQRTEQRDSAMYRCASSLGRANEQYFGPGTRLTVT.

The chain links TRBV29-1 to TRBJ1-1, with D possibly TRBD1 on 6 matching bases. The CDR3 length is 13 residues. Germline V gives CDR1 SQVTM, CDR2 ANQGSEA. V was pared by 3 bases and J by 4 bases, with 12 bases between. This chain's CDR3 is CSVDTRGATEAFF. The DNA of the CDR3 is TGCAGCGTTGATACTCGGGGGGCCACTGAAGCTTTCTTT.

This rearrangement joins TRBV25-1 to TRBJ1-2; 7 positions match TRBD1. Trimming took 6 bases from V and 6 from J; bases not matched to a gene: 13. This CDR3 has 15 amino acids. CDR1 is MGHDK, CDR2 SYGVNS, per germline. The CDR3 bases are TGTGCCAGCAGCGACACTCATACAGGGGACAATGGCTACACCTTC. This codes for CASSDTHTGDNGYTF.

The CDR3 protein is CSVKRLAGGPAEQYF. Written as DNA, the CDR3 is TGCAGCGTGAAGAGACTAGCGGGAGGGCCGGCCGAGCAGTACTTC. This chain connects TRBV29-1 to TRBJ2-7; TRBD2 matches at 14 bases. Trimming removed 6 bases from V and 6 bases from J; junction bases left unmatched: 10. This CDR3 spans 15 amino acids. Germline values: CDR1 SQVTM, CDR2 ANQGSEA.

The V call is TRBV28, the J call TRBJ2-2, with 10 bases that match TRBD2. J lost 2 bases, V lost 3 bases, and 18 bases had no gene match. This CDR3 region has 21 residues. Per germline, CDR1 MDHEN and CDR2 SYDVKM. The DNA of the CDR3 is TGTGCCAGCAGTTTCCCGGGACTAGCGCCCGAGGCCCCACTCAACACCGGGGAGCTGTTTTTT. Translated, it gives CASSFPGLAPEAPLNTGELFF.

The J gene is TRBJ1-1, the V gene TRBV5-5; TRBD1 matches at 7 bases. There are 13 residues in the CDR3. Unmatched junction bases numbered 2, after V lost 5 bases and J lost 1 base. Germline V gene sequence: CDR1 SGHKS, CDR2 YYEKEE (reference sequence). The CDR3 coding sequence is TGTGCCAGCAGGAACAGGGGGAACACTGAAGCTTTCTTT. Protein: CASRNRGNTEAFF.

The chain is built from TRBV6-6 and TRBJ1-2, with D perhaps TRBD1 (5 bases). The CDR3 consists of 15 residues. The germline V gene encodes CDR1 MNHNY and CDR2 SVGAGI (reference sequence). With 1 base removed from V and 1 base from J, the gap between germline ends came to 10 bases. The chain's CDR3 is CASSYLGEGNYGYTF. In DNA form, the CDR3 reads TGTGCCAGCAGTTACTTAGGGGAGGGTAACTATGGCTACACCTTC.

The J gene is TRBJ1-5, the V gene TRBV23-1; D is ambiguous. TRBV23-1 counts as an open reading frame of uncertain function. The CDR3 totals 14 residues. Trimming stripped 2 bases from V and 4 bases from J, with 9 bases between. The CDR3 here is CASSQRRENQPQHF. The CDR3 region has the DNA TGCGCCAGCAGTCAACGAAGGGAAAATCAGCCCCAGCATTTT.

The V call is TRBV7-3, the J call TRBJ2-1, with 8 bases identical to TRBD2. V was clipped by 1 base and J by 9 bases; unmatched bases: 8. The CDR3 covers 15 residues. Germline V gene data show CDR1 as SGHTA and CDR2 as FQGTGA. The chain's CDR3 is CASSLISGSGSEQFF. CDR3 DNA sequence: TGTGCCAGCAGCTTAATCAGCGGGAGCGGCAGTGAGCAGTTCTTC.

CDR3 sequence: CAWRRQDYGYTF. CDR3 coding DNA: TGTGCCTGGAGACGGCAGGACTATGGCTACACCTTC. V and J are TRBV30 and TRBJ1-2; no clear D. The germline CDR1 and CDR2 sequences are GTSNPN and SVGIG (reference sequence). V shed 3 bases and J shed 3 bases, with 8 bases lying between them. This CDR3 contains 12 residues.